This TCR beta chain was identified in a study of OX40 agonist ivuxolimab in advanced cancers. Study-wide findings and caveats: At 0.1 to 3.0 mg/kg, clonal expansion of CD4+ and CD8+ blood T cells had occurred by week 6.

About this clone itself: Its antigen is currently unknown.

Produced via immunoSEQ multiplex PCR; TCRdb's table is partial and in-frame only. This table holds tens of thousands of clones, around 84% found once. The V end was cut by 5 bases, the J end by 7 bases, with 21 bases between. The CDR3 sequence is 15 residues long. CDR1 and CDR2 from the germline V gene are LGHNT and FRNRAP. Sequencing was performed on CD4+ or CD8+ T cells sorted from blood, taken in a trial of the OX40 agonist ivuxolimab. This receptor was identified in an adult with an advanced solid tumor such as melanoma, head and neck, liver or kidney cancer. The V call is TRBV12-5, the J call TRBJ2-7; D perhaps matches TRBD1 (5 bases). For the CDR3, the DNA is TGTGCTAGTGGTCCCCAGGGCTCGGCTGTCGGAGAGCAGTACTTC. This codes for CASGPQGSAVGEQYF.